The following is a TCR beta chain sequence with its context. This sample also contains other DNA sequences that code for the same CDR3. Trimming took off 0 bases at V and 0 bases at J, with 6 bases between the two ends. The germline gives CDR1 SGHRS, CDR2 YFSETQ. The CDR3 sequence is 14 residues long. TCRdb's copy holds only in-frame clones and misses some; the assay was immunoSEQ multiplex PCR. The sample includes 350,000 to 550,000 clones, around 91% of them seen just once. This entry comes from a study of blood T cell repertoires in COVID-19. Study summary: In each case, the material was cDNA or gDNA derived from T cells, B-cell-depleted T cells, or PBMCs.

The TCR sequence derives from a man younger than 45 who had recovered from COVID-19. The rearrangement links TRBV5-1 to TRBJ2-5, with D possibly being TRBD1 (5 bases). Sequenced material: PBMCs or T cells enriched from blood (not recorded which). The DNA for the CDR3 is TGCGCCAGCAGCTTGGGGGGCTACCAAGAGACCCAGTACTTC. Translated: CASSLGGYQETQYF.